One and the same sample provided the 15 T cell receptor beta chains below, sequenced in a study of T cells in localized non-small cell lung cancer (TCRdb year 2020). Libraries came from the immunoSEQ multiplex PCR assay. TCRdb holds this immuneACCESS table with in-frame rearrangements only. Some clones are missing; in checked studies, unresolved V genes explain under half, and the rest has no known cause. Within this sample are tens of thousands of clones, with 86% of them counted one time only. The ten biggest clones cover about 5.4% of the sample. The source material was peripheral blood mononuclear cells, sampled before any cancer treatment. Every receptor here comes from a male donor at least 60 years old with stage II lung adenocarcinoma.

The chain joins TRBV7-9 to TRBJ2-1; TRBD2 matches at 8 bases. This CDR3 has 18 amino acids. Trimming at V came to 3 bases and at J to 1 base, leaving 11 bases not matched to a gene. Germline V lookup: CDR1 SEHNR, CDR2 FQNEAQ (reference sequence). CDR3 sequence: CASSFGLPAGGSYNEQFF. For the CDR3, the DNA is TGTGCCAGCAGCTTTGGCCTACCCGCGGGGGGTTCCTACAATGAGCAGTTCTTC.

The chain recombines TRBV5-1 with TRBJ2-7, with D possibly matching TRBD1 (6 bases). CDR1 is SGHRS, CDR2 YFSETQ, per germline. The CDR3 runs 14 residues. V was trimmed by 6 bases and J by 0 bases, leaving 13 bases between them. In DNA form, the CDR3 reads TGCGCCAGCACCAGGGACACGAACTCCTACGAGCAGTACTTC. As protein: CASTRDTNSYEQYF.

The count of this clone is one. This sequence joins TRBV5-1 and TRBJ2-7, with TRBD2 identical over 7 bases. CDR1 is SGHRS, CDR2 YFSETQ, per germline. This CDR3 has 16 residues. The junction had 12 bases not matched to a gene; V was cut back by 4 bases and J by 2 bases. CDR3 loop: CASSPAAASGTYEQYF. CDR3 in DNA: TGCGCCAGCAGCCCCGCAGCTGCTAGCGGAACCTACGAGCAGTACTTC.

The chain couples TRBV29-1 to TRBJ2-1; the D call may be TRBD1 or TRBD2 (5 bases each). The CDR3 is 12 amino acids. Trimming took off 3 bases at V and 8 bases at J, with 11 bases between the two ends. CDR1 is SQVTM, CDR2 ANQGSEA, per germline. Written as DNA, the CDR3 is TGCAGCGTTGATCGAGGGGCAGATGAGCAGTTCTTC. Protein product: CSVDRGADEQFF.

The J gene is TRBJ2-6, the V gene TRBV5-1; D not certain. Between the trimmed V and J ends, which lost 0 bases and 2 bases, there was a span of 6 bases. This CDR3 has 15 amino acids. In germline, CDR1 is SGHRS, CDR2 YFSETQ. In DNA, the CDR3 is TGCGCCAGCAGCTTGGAGGGTGCTGGGGCCAACGTCCTGACTTTC. It is translated as CASSLEGAGANVLTF.

This chain links TRBV2 with TRBJ2-7; maybe TRBD2 (6 bases). V shed 6 bases and J shed 5 bases, with 17 bases lying between them. The germline V gene encodes CDR1 SNHLY and CDR2 FYNNEI. The CDR3 covers 14 residues. The DNA for the CDR3 is TGTGCCAGCAGCCGGGACTTTGGCAGGGACGAGCAGTACTTC. Protein sequence: CASSRDFGRDEQYF.

V usage is TRBV29-1 and J usage is TRBJ1-2; 7 nucleotides match TRBD1. Germline CDR1 is SQVTM and CDR2 is ANQGSEA. The V gene end was trimmed by 3 bases and the J gene end by 10 bases; junction bases not matched to a gene: 5. The CDR3 loop spans 11 amino acids. The CDR3 here is CSVEGQTVYTF. CDR3 sequence (DNA): TGCAGCGTTGAGGGACAGACTGTCTACACCTTC.

The chain recombines TRBV21-1 with TRBJ2-5. TRBV21-1 constitutes a pseudogene. The CDR3 consists of 15 residues. The CDR3 sequence: CATQGSSREQETQYF. CDR3 nucleotide sequence: TGTGCCACCCAGGGAAGCTCGAGGGAGCAAGAGACCCAGTACTTC.

The genes are TRBV23-1 and TRBJ2-1; 11 bases are a match to TRBD2. TRBV23-1 is an ORF for which the function is uncertain. The V gene end was trimmed by 0 bases and the J gene end by 4 bases; junction bases not matched to a gene: 8. The CDR3 consists of 18 residues. Here the CDR3 reads CASSQSYTSGSRYNEQFF. In DNA form, the CDR3 reads TGCGCCAGCAGTCAATCGTATACTAGCGGGAGTCGGTACAATGAGCAGTTCTTC.

This sequence joins TRBV19 and TRBJ1-1; D ambiguous. The CDR3 totals 15 residues. V was trimmed by 3 bases and J by 7 bases, leaving 18 bases between them. Per germline, CDR1 LNHDA and CDR2 SQIVND (reference sequence). In nucleotides, the CDR3 is TGTGCCAGTAGTATCCTATCCGACATTGATGTTGAAGCTTTCTTT. Residues: CASSILSDIDVEAFF.

The V gene is TRBV6-5, the J gene TRBJ1-3; D not certain. The CDR3 runs 15 residues. Trimming shortened V by 6 bases and J by 0 bases, and 12 bases separated the two germline ends. Germline loops: CDR1 MNHEY, CDR2 SVGAGI. The CDR3 here is CASRDGRISGNTIYF. CDR3 sequence (DNA): TGTGCCAGCAGAGACGGACGCATCTCTGGAAACACCATATATTTT.

The genes are TRBV7-2 and TRBJ1-1, with D perhaps TRBD1 (5 bases). The CDR3 has 15 residues. The germline V gene encodes CDR1 SGHTA and CDR2 FQGNSA. Trimming removed 3 bases at V and 1 base at J, with 12 bases between. The CDR3 sequence: CASSLFGGGNTEAFF. In nucleotides, the CDR3 is TGTGCCAGCAGCTTGTTTGGGGGAGGGAACACTGAAGCTTTCTTT.

This clone showed up just once. V usage is TRBV5-6 and J usage is TRBJ1-5; D unclear. V was trimmed by 0 bases and J by 0 bases, leaving 4 bases between them. Germline V CDR1 and CDR2: SGHDT, YYEEEE. The CDR3 covers 14 residues. DNA for the CDR3: TGTGCCAGCAGCTTGGTTGGTAGCAATCAGCCCCAGCATTTT. Translated: CASSLVGSNQPQHF.

This chain uses TRBV9 with TRBJ2-7, with a weak D call TRBD2 (5 bases). The CDR3 contains 14 residues. V lost 2 bases and J lost 0, with 9 bases in between. The germline gives CDR1 SGDLS, CDR2 YYNGEE. The CDR3 DNA reads as TGTGCCAGCAGCGTCACCGGGGACTCCTACGAGCAGTACTTC. Residues: CASSVTGDSYEQYF.

The chain recombines TRBV13 with TRBJ2-7; 7 bases map to TRBD1. Germline-derived CDR1 and CDR2 are PRHDT and FYEKMQ (reference sequence). The CDR3 length is 13 residues. With 9 bases clipped from V and 0 bases from J, the junction kept 5 bases outside the gene matches. The CDR3 region is CARPGQSSYEQYF. The DNA for the CDR3 is TGTGCCAGACCGGGACAGAGCTCCTACGAGCAGTACTTC.